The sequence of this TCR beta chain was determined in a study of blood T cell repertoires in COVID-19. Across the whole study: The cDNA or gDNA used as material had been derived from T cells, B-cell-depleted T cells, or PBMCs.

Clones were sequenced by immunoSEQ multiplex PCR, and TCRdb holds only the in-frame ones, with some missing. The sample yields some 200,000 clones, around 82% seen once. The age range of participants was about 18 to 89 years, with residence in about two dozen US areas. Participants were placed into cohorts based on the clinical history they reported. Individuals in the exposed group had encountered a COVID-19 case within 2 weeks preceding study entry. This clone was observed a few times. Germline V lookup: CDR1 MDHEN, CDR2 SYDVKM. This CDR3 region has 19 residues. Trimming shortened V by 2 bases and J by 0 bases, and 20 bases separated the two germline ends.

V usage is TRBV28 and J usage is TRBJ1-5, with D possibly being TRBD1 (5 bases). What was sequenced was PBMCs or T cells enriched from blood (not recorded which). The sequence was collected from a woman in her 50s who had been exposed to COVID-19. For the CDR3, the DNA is TGTGCCAGCAGTTTACTCGGGGGGGACGGTTCATATAGCAATCAGCCCCAGCATTTT. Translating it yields CASSLLGGDGSYSNQPQHF.